These T cell receptor beta chains were read from a single sample in a study of T cells expressing NK-cell markers. TCRdb reprocessed the 5' RACE reads and stores each CDR3 protein as one record, lacking DNA. Recorded for this sample: about 380,000 distinct CDR3 sequences. The specimen sequenced was blood T cells: a sorted CD56 or NKG2C T cell subset, CD4+ or CD8+ T cells, or bulk PBMC T cells (not recorded which). The receptor set was obtained from a man aged 18-69 years in good health. Both conserved end residues are part of each CDR3.

j_call | v_call | cdr3_aa
TRBJ2-7 | TRBV6-1 | CASTEGTGPYEQYF
TRBJ2-2 | TRBV7-6 | CASSLLRVNTGELFF
TRBJ2-2 | TRBV11-2 | CASSPLAGGPLNTGELFF
TRBJ2-1 | TRBV20-1 | CSARWGGRNRNEQFF
TRBJ1-3 | TRBV6-5 | CASSYSGQGATGNTIYF
TRBJ2-7 | TRBV7-9 | CASSKNRDRGAHEQYF
TRBJ2-5 | TRBV5-5 | CASSLPRGETQYF
TRBJ2-7 | TRBV24-1 | CATSDGGSSEQYF
TRBJ2-2 | TRBV6-2/TRBV6-3 | CASTKPLTGQVTGELFF
TRBJ2-1 | TRBV14 | CASSLNNRRWNEQFF
TRBJ2-7 | TRBV7-2 | CASNLAGGFSYEQYF
TRBJ2-5 | TRBV7-9 | CASSFFVGLGRETQYF
TRBJ1-6 | TRBV20-1 | CSAPYLSPYNSPLHF
TRBJ2-5 | TRBV28 | CASSITPNQETQYF
TRBJ2-3 | TRBV4-1 | CASSQDFTGFTDTQYF
TRBJ2-3 | TRBV6-5 | CASSYSMGGGLDTQYF
TRBJ2-7 | TRBV5-5 | CASSLNLNGNEQYF
TRBJ2-5 | TRBV7-2 | CASSAAKETQYF
TRBJ2-7 | TRBV5-8 | CASSRWTGRSGDEQYF
TRBJ2-1 | TRBV9 | CASSPRSGDFSYNEQFF
TRBJ1-2 | TRBV7-9 | CASSFPSEAGYTF
TRBJ2-2 | TRBV24-1 | CATSAGAPNTGELFF
TRBJ2-6 | TRBV4-2 | CASSQESAGAYSGANVLTF
TRBJ2-1 | TRBV28 | CASGGGIGTGPSQSYNEQFF
TRBJ2-6 | TRBV20-1 | CSAKGRGQVVSGANVLTF
TRBJ2-2 | TRBV5-1 | CASQDQANTGELFF